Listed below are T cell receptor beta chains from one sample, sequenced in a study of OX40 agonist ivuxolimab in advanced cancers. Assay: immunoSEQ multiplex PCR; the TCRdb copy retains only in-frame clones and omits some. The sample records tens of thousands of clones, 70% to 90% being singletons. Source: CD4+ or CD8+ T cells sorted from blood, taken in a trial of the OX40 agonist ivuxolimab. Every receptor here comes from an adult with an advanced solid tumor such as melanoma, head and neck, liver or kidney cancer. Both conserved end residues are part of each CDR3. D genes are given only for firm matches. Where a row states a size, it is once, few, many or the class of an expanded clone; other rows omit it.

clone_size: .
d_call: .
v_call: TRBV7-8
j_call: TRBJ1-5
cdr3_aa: CASSQYSTPSDERGHF
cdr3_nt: TGTGCCAGCAGCCAATATTCGACACCCTCTGATGAGCGGGGGCATTTT

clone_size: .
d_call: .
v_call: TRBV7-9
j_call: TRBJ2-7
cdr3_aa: CASSPGITSYEQYF
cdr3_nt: TGTGCCAGCAGCCCAGGAATAACCTCCTACGAGCAGTACTTC

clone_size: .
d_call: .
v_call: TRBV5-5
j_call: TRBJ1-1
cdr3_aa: CASSLDGQMNTEAFF
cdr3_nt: TGTGCCAGCAGCTTGGATGGACAGATGAACACTGAAGCTTTCTTT

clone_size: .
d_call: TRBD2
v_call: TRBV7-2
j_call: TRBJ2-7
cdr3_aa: CASSLAPITLITLAGVVYEQYF
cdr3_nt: TGTGCCAGCAGCTTAGCTCCCATAACCCTAATCACCTTAGCGGGAGTAGTCTACGAGCAGTACTTC

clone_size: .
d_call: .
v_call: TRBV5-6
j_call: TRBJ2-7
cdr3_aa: CASSLFSTYEQYF
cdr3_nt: TGTGCCAGCAGCTTGTTCTCTACCTACGAGCAGTACTTC

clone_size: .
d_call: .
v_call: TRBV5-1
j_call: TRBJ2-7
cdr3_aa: CASSFGPPSYEQYF
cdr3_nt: TGCGCCAGCAGCTTCGGACCCCCCTCCTACGAGCAGTACTTC

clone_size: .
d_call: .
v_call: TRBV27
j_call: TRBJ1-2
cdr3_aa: CASRGRAAPGIFNYGYTF
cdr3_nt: TGTGCCAGCAGGGGACGTGCGGCGCCAGGTATATTTAACTATGGCTACACCTTC

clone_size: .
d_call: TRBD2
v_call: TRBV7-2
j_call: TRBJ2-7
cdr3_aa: CASSLDPSGTEQYF
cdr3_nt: TGTGCCAGCAGCTTAGATCCTAGCGGGACCGAGCAGTACTTC

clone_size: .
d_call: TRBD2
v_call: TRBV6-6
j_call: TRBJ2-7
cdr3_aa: CASSLTSGTREQYF
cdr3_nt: TGTGCCAGCAGTTTGACTAGCGGGACAAGGGAGCAGTACTTC

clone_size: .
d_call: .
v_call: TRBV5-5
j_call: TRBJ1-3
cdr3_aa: CASSLGPQVGDTIYF
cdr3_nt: TGTGCCAGCAGCTTAGGGCCCCAGGTGGGAGACACCATATATTTT

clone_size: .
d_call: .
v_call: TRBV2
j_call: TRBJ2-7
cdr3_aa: CASSIRDIAYEQYF
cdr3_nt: TGTGCCAGCAGTATCCGGGACATTGCCTACGAGCAGTACTTC

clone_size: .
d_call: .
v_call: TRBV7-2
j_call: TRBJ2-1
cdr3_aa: CASSLVGRNEQFF
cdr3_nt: TGTGCCAGCAGCTTAGTAGGCAGGAATGAGCAGTTCTTC

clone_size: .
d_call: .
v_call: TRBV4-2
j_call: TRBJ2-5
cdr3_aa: CASSQDRGSGETQYF
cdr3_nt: TGTGCCAGCAGCCAAGATCGGGGGAGCGGAGAGACCCAGTACTTC

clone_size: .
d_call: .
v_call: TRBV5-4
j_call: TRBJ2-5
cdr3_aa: CASSQRRGRETQYF
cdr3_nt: TGTGCCAGCAGCCAGAGGAGGGGTCGAGAGACCCAGTACTTC

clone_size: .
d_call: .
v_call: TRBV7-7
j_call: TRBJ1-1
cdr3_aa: CAPGPAPPAAFF
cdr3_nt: TGTGCCCCGGGACCGGCTCCTCCAGCAGCTTTCTTT

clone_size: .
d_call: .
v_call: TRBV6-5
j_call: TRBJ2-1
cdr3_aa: CASRQDDYNEQFF
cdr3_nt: TGTGCCAGCAGACAGGACGACTACAATGAGCAGTTCTTC

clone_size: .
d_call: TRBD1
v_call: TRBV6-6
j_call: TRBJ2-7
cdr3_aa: CASSQGRGHYEQYF
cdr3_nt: TGTGCCAGCAGTCAGGGCAGGGGGCACTACGAGCAGTACTTC

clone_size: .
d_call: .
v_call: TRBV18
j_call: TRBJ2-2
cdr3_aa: CASSPGLSNTGELFF
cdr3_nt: TGTGCCAGCTCACCAGGACTATCAAACACCGGGGAGCTGTTTTTT

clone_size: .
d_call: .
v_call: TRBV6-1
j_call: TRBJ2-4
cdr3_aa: CASSAVGGNIQYF
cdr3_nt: TGTGCCAGCTCCGCGGTTGGGGGAAACATTCAGTACTTC

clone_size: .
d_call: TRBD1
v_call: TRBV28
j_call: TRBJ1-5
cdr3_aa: CASSNGFGTGINQPQHF
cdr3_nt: TGTGCCAGCAGTAACGGTTTCGGGACAGGGATCAATCAGCCCCAGCATTTT

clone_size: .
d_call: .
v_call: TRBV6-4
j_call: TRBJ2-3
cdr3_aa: CASSRGGEDTQYF
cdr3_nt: TGTGCCAGCAGCCGCGGAGGGGAAGATACGCAGTATTTT

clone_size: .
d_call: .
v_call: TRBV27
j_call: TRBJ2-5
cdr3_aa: CASSLRRVSQETQYF
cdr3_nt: TGTGCCAGCAGTTTACGCAGGGTTTCTCAGGAGACCCAGTACTTC

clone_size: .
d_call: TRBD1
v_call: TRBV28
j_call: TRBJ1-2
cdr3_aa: CASSPGGIGYGYTF
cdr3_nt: TGTGCCAGCAGCCCAGGGGGCATCGGATATGGCTACACCTTC

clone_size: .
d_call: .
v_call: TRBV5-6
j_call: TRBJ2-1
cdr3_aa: CASSLGRETRQFF
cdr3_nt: TGTGCCAGCAGCTTGGGGCGAGAAACGAGGCAGTTCTTC

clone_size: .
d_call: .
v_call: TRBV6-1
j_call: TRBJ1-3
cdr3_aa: CASSDNRARSSGNTIYF
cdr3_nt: TGTGCCAGCAGTGATAACAGGGCTCGGAGCTCTGGAAACACCATATATTTT

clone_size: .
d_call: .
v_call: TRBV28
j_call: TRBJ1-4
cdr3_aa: CASSFFYREVWEKLFF
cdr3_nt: TGTGCCAGCAGTTTCTTCTACAGGGAAGTTTGGGAAAAACTGTTTTTT

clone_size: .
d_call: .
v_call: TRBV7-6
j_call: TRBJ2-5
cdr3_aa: CASSAAETQYF
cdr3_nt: TGTGCCAGCAGCGCCGCGGAGACCCAGTACTTC

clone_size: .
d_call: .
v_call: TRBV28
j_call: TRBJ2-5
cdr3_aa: CATGRPQWTQYF
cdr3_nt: TGTGCCACAGGACGGCCCCAGTGGACCCAGTACTTC

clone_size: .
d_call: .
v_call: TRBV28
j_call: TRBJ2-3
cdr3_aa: CASSRERIPDTQYF
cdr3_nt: TGTGCCAGCAGTCGGGAGAGGATCCCCGATACGCAGTATTTT

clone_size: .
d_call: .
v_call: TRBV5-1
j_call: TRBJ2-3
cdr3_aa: CASSFQRGTDTQYF
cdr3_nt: TGCGCCAGCAGCTTTCAGCGGGGCACAGATACGCAGTATTTT

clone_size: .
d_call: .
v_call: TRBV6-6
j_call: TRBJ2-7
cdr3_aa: CASSYPSWDTAYEQYF
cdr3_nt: TGTGCCAGCAGTTACCCAAGTTGGGACACAGCCTACGAGCAGTACTTC

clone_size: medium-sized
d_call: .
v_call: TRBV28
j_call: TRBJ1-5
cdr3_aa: CASSLRGYQPQHF
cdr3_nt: TGTGCCAGCAGTCTCAGGGGTTATCAGCCCCAGCATTTT

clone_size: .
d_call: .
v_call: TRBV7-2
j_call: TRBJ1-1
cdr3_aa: CASSLQRGARSEAFF
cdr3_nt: TGTGCCAGCAGCTTACAGAGGGGGGCCCGTTCCGAAGCTTTCTTT

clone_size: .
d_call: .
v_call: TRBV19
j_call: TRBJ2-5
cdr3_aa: CASSRQAQETQYF
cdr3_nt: TGTGCCAGTAGTCGTCAGGCCCAAGAGACCCAGTACTTC

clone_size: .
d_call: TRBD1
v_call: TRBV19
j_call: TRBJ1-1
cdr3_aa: CASTADRGRRAAFF
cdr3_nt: TGTGCCAGTACCGCGGACAGGGGGCGTCGGGCGGCTTTCTTT

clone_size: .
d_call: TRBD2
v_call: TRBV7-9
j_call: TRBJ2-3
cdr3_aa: CASSSLAGVSTDTQYF
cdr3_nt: TGTGCCAGCAGCTCCTTAGCGGGAGTGAGCACAGATACGCAGTATTTT

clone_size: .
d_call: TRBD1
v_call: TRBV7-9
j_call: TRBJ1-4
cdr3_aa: CASSLRTGPNEKLFF
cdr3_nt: TGTGCCAGCAGCCTAAGGACAGGGCCGAATGAAAAACTGTTTTTT

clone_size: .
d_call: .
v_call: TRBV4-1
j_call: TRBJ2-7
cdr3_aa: CASSQSLSLPAYEQYF
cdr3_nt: TGCGCCAGCAGCCAAAGTTTGAGCCTACCAGCCTACGAGCAGTACTTC

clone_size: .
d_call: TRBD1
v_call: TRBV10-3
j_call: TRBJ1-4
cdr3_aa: CAISRTGGNEKLFF
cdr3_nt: TGTGCCATCAGTCGGACAGGGGGGAATGAAAAACTGTTTTTT

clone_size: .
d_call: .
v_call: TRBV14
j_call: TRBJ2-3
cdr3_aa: CASSQVPFWARDLDTQYF
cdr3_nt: TGTGCCAGCAGCCAAGTCCCATTCTGGGCGCGAGATTTGGATACGCAGTATTTT

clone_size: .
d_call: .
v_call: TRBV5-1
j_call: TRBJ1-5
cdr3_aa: CASSFGPEAQPQHF
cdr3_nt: TGCGCCAGCAGCTTCGGGCCCGAGGCTCAGCCCCAGCATTTT

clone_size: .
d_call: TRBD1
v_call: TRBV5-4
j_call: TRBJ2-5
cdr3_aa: CASSWTGGQETQYF
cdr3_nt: TGTGCCAGCAGCTGGACAGGGGGCCAAGAGACCCAGTACTTC

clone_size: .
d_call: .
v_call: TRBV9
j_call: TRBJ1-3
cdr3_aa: CASSVEGGGRTIYF
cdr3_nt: TGTGCCAGCAGCGTAGAGGGGGGAGGCCGCACCATATATTTT

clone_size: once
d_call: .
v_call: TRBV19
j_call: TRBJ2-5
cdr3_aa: CASSSMRGDQETQYF
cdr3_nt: TGTGCCAGTAGCTCCATGAGGGGGGACCAAGAGACCCAGTACTTC

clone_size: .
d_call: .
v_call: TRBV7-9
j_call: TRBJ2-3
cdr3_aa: CASRKGDTQYF
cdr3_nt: TGTGCCAGCAGGAAGGGGGATACGCAGTATTTT

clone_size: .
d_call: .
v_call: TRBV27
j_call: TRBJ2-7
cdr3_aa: CASSFKVEGSYEQYF
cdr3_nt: TGTGCCAGCAGTTTTAAGGTTGAGGGATCCTACGAGCAGTACTTC

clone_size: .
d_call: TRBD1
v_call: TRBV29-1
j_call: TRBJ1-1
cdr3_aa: CSVTGTGTTEAFF
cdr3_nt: TGCAGCGTGACCGGGACAGGGACCACTGAAGCTTTCTTT

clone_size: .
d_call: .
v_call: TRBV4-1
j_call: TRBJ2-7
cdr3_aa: CASSQPAQGSFYEQYF
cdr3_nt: TGCGCCAGCAGCCAACCAGCACAGGGTTCCTTCTACGAGCAGTACTTC

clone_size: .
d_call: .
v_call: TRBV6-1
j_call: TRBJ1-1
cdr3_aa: CASSELGQSSGYTEAFF
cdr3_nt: TGTGCCAGCAGTGAGCTTGGGCAGTCCTCCGGCTACACTGAAGCTTTCTTT

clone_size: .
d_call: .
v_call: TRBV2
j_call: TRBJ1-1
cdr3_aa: CASSKRQSTNTEAFF
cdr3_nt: TGTGCCAGCAGTAAACGACAGAGCACGAACACTGAAGCTTTCTTT

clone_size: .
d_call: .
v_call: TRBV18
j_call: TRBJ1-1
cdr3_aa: CASSLSPHRNTEAFF
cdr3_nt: TGTGCCAGCTCACTCTCCCCCCACAGAAACACTGAAGCTTTCTTT

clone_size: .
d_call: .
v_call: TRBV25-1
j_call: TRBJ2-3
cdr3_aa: CASSEGGYSTDTQYF
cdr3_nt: TGTGCCAGCAGTGAGGGGGGCTACAGCACAGATACGCAGTATTTT

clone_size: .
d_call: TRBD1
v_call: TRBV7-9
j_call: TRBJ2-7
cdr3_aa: CASSFGDRSYEQYF
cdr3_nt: TGTGCCAGCAGCTTCGGGGACAGGTCCTACGAGCAGTACTTC

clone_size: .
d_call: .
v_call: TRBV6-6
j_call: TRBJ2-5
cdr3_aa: CASSPRHDLETQYF
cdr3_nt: TGTGCCAGCAGTCCCAGACACGACTTAGAGACCCAGTACTTC

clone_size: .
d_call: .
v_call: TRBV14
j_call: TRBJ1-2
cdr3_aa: CASSRGVNVGYTF
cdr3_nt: TGTGCCAGCAGCCGAGGGGTCAACGTTGGCTACACCTTC

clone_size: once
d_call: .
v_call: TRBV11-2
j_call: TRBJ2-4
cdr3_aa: CASSSAATWDIQYF
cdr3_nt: TGTGCCAGCAGCTCCGCTGCCACTTGGGACATTCAGTACTTC

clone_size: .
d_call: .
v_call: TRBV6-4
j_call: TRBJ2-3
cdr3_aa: CASSDRPSTDTQYF
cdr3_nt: TGTGCCAGCAGTGACCGACCTAGCACAGATACGCAGTATTTT

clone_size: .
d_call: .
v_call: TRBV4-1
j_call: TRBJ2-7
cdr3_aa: CASSQVLPSRDYEQYF
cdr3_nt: TGCGCCAGCAGCCAAGTCCTCCCCTCACGGGACTACGAGCAGTACTTC

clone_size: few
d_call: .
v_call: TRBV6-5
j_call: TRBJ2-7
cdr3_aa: CASSYLGLEFPYEQYF
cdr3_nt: TGTGCCAGCAGTTACTTGGGGCTAGAATTCCCTTACGAGCAGTACTTC

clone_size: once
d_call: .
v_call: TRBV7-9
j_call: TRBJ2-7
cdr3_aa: CASSLSLGPTYEQYF
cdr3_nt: TGTGCCAGCAGCTTAAGTTTGGGTCCAACCTACGAGCAGTACTTC